What follows are 18 T cell receptor beta chains derived from one specimen sequenced in a study of T cell responses to AZD1222 COVID-19 vaccine. Data came from immunoSEQ multiplex PCR; TCRdb stores just in-frame clones and leaves some out. The data hold approximately 140,000 clones, with 70% to 90% observed a single time. The specimen comprised peripheral blood, sampled on day 0 of AZD1222 vaccination. The receptors stem from an adult in good health.

The chain combines TRBV28 with TRBJ1-1; 7 positions match TRBD1. This CDR3 contains 14 residues. V shed 6 bases, J shed 5 bases, and the junction held 9 bases outside the gene matches. Germline-derived CDR1 and CDR2 are MDHEN and SYDVKM. CDR3 coding DNA: TGTGCCAGCAGGGGGGCAGGGGGGAGAACTGAAGCTTTCTTT. Translation gives CASRGAGGRTEAFF.

This chain uses TRBV4-1 with TRBJ2-3, with TRBD2 as a possible D gene (5 bases). Germline V gene sequence: CDR1 MGHRA, CDR2 YSYEKL. The CDR3 extends over 14 amino acids. Trimming left V 0 bases short and J 5 bases short, with 9 bases between. The chain's CDR3 is CASSQEPGVDTQYF. CDR3 bases: TGCGCCAGCAGCCAAGAGCCCGGGGTAGATACGCAGTATTTT.

The chain has TRBV27 and TRBJ1-1, with D uncertain. V was clipped by 4 bases and J by 5 bases, with 17 bases between them. The CDR3 runs to 15 residues. The germline V gene encodes CDR1 MNHEY and CDR2 SMNVEV (reference sequence). CDR3 amino acids: CASSSPGTLSTEAFF. The CDR3 DNA sequence: TGTGCCAGCAGTTCCCCCGGCACACTTAGTACTGAAGCTTTCTTT.

This clone was seen a single time. The chain couples TRBV5-1 to TRBJ1-3, with D possibly being TRBD1 (6 bases). The V gene's germline CDR1 is SGHRS and CDR2 YFSETQ. Trimming pared 0 bases from V and 0 bases from J, leaving 16 bases between. The CDR3 length is 18 residues. CDR3 residues: CASSLERGTTSSGNTIYF. CDR3 nucleotide sequence: TGCGCCAGCAGCTTGGAACGAGGGACAACAAGCTCTGGAAACACCATATATTTT.

The chain has TRBV7-2 and TRBJ1-2; 10 positions match TRBD1. This CDR3 is 14 amino acids long. Germline trimming cut 0 bases from V and 7 bases from J; bases unmatched to any gene: 2. CDR1 and CDR2 from the germline V gene are SGHTA and FQGNSA. CDR3 nucleotide sequence: TGTGCCAGCAGCTTAGCGGACAGGGGGGGTGGCTACACCTTC. Amino acids: CASSLADRGGGYTF.

The chain combines TRBV5-6 with TRBJ2-7; maybe TRBD2 (7 bases). Between the trimmed V and J ends, which lost 0 bases and 3 bases, there was a span of 16 bases. The CDR3 has 16 residues. Per the germline V gene, CDR1 is SGHDT and CDR2 is YYEEEE. The CDR3, as DNA: TGTGCCAGCAGCTTGGGGGGCGGGGGCGACAACTACGAGCAGTACTTC. Its translation: CASSLGGGGDNYEQYF.

This sequence joins TRBV6-5 and TRBJ1-5; D unresolved. The germline V and J ends were trimmed by 6 bases and 8 bases, with 14 bases remaining between them. Germline V lookup: CDR1 MNHEY, CDR2 SVGAGI. This CDR3 has 13 residues. The CDR3 DNA is TGTGCCAGCAGGCTTGGCACCTTGGAGCCCCAGCATTTT. Amino acid sequence: CASRLGTLEPQHF.

The V gene is TRBV5-1, the J gene TRBJ1-2; D not certain. The CDR3 totals 11 residues. Trimming pared 0 bases from V and 8 bases from J, leaving 5 bases between. CDR1 is SGHRS and CDR2 is YFSETQ in the germline V gene. CDR3 nucleotides: TGCGCCAGCAGCTTGGGTGGCGGCTACACCTTC. Amino acids: CASSLGGGYTF.

This chain uses TRBV7-3 with TRBJ2-1; TRBD1 agrees at 7 bases. After removal of 4 bases from V and 5 bases from J, the junction contained 14 bases not matched to a gene. This CDR3 region has 17 residues. The germline CDR1 and CDR2 sequences are SGHTA and FQGTGA. Written as DNA, the CDR3 is TGTGCCAGCAGCTCAGGATACAGGGGAGTGCCTGACAATGAGCAGTTCTTC. Translating gives CASSSGYRGVPDNEQFF.

This chain connects TRBV3-1 (or the pseudogene TRBV3-2) to TRBJ2-7, with D possibly being TRBD1 (6 bases). This CDR3 region has 12 residues. Germline V gives CDR1 LGHDT, CDR2 YNNKEL (reference sequence). The germline V and J ends were trimmed by 3 bases and 4 bases, with 7 bases remaining between them. The CDR3 protein is CASSQTGYEQYF. DNA of the CDR3: TGTGCCAGCAGCCAGACAGGTTACGAGCAGTACTTC.

The genes are TRBV4-1 and TRBJ2-7; D is possibly TRBD1 (5 bases). The V end was cut by 5 bases, the J end by 4 bases, with 12 bases between. The CDR3 runs to 13 residues. The V gene's germline CDR1 is MGHRA and CDR2 YSYEKL. CDR3 sequence: CASSWGSSYEQYF. The CDR3 nucleotides read TGCGCCAGCAGCTGGGGCTCTAGTTACGAGCAGTACTTC.

CDR3 loop: CASSYTDTQYF. The DNA for the CDR3 is TGTGCCAGCAGCTACACAGATACGCAGTATTTT. The rearrangement joins TRBV4-2 to TRBJ2-3; the D is unclear. CDR3 length equals 11 residues. Trimming shortened V by 5 bases and J by 2 bases, and 2 bases separated the two germline ends. The germline V gene encodes CDR1 LGHNA and CDR2 YNFKEQ.

This clone was seen once. The genes are TRBV3-1 (or the pseudogene TRBV3-2) and TRBJ1-2; TRBD1 agrees at 10 bases. Losses at the gene ends were 4 bases for V and 5 bases for J; bases not matched to a gene: 4. Germline CDR1 and CDR2: LGHDT and YNNKEL (reference sequence). This CDR3 is built from 14 residues. CDR3 nucleotide sequence: TGTGCCAGCAGCCGGACAGGGGGTAAATATGGCTACACCTTC. It codes for CASSRTGGKYGYTF.

This sequence joins TRBV5-1 and TRBJ1-6; D remains unclear. Germline-derived CDR1 and CDR2 are SGHRS and YFSETQ. Trimming took off 0 bases at V and 0 bases at J, with 7 bases between the two ends. This CDR3 has 16 residues. The CDR3 spells CASSLAPVSYNSPLHF. CDR3 nucleotide sequence: TGCGCCAGCAGCTTGGCGCCAGTCTCCTATAATTCACCCCTCCACTTT.

CDR3 bases: TGTGCCAGCAGTTACTCTCAGGATTCACCCCTCCACTTT. This translates into CASSYSQDSPLHF. The genes are TRBV6-6 and TRBJ1-6, with no clear D. The CDR3 spans 13 residues. V was clipped by 0 bases and J by 8 bases, with 5 bases between them. Looked up from germline, CDR1 is MNHNY and CDR2 is SVGAGI (reference sequence).

This chain links TRBV25-1 with TRBJ1-1; a possible D gene is TRBD1 (6 bases). The V gene lost 6 bases and the J gene lost 1 base, with 12 bases spanning the gap. Germline lookup yields CDR1 MGHDK and CDR2 SYGVNS. The CDR3 contains 14 residues. In nucleotides, the CDR3 is TGTGCCAGCAGGGGGCAGGGGCCGAACACTGAAGCTTTCTTT. Amino acid sequence: CASRGQGPNTEAFF. Complete variable domain (other parts from reference TRBV25-1 and TRBJ1-1): EADIYQTPRYLVIGTGKKITLECSQTMGHDKMYWYQQDPGMELHLIHYSYGVNSTEKGDLSSESTVSRIRTEHFPLTLESARPSHTSQYLCASRGQGPNTEAFFGQGTRLTVV.

The rearrangement links TRBV6-2 or TRBV6-3 to TRBJ2-1; D is ambiguous. Germline CDR1 and CDR2: MNHEY and SVGEGT. The ends were cut back, 3 bases at V and 10 bases at J, with 13 bases in the middle. The CDR3 spans 13 residues. CDR3 region: CASSYSGRPEQFF. The CDR3 coding sequence is TGTGCCAGCAGTTATAGTGGACGACCCGAGCAGTTCTTC.

The chain joins TRBV10-2 to TRBJ2-3, with no clear D. Trimming removed 6 bases from V and 2 bases from J, with 12 bases in between. The CDR3 sequence is 14 residues long. Germline CDR1 is WSHSY and CDR2 is SAAADI. For the CDR3, the DNA is TGCGCCAGCAGCAGCTCCCCTCTCACAGATACGCAGTATTTT. This sequence encodes CASSSSPLTDTQYF.